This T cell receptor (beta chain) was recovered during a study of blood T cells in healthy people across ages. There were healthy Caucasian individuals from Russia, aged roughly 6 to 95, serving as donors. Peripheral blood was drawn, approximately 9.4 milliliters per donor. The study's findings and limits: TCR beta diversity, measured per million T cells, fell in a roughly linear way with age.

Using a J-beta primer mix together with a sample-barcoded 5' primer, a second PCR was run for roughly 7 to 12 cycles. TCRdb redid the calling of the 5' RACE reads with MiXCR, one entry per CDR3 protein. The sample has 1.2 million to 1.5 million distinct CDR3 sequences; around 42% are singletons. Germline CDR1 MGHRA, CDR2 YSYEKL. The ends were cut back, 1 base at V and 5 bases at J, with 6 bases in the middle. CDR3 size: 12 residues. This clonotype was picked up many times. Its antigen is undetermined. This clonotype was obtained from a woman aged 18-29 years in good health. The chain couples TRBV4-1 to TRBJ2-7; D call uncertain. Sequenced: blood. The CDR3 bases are TGCGCCAGCAGCCAAGTTATGGACGAGCAGTACTTC. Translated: CASSQVMDEQYF.